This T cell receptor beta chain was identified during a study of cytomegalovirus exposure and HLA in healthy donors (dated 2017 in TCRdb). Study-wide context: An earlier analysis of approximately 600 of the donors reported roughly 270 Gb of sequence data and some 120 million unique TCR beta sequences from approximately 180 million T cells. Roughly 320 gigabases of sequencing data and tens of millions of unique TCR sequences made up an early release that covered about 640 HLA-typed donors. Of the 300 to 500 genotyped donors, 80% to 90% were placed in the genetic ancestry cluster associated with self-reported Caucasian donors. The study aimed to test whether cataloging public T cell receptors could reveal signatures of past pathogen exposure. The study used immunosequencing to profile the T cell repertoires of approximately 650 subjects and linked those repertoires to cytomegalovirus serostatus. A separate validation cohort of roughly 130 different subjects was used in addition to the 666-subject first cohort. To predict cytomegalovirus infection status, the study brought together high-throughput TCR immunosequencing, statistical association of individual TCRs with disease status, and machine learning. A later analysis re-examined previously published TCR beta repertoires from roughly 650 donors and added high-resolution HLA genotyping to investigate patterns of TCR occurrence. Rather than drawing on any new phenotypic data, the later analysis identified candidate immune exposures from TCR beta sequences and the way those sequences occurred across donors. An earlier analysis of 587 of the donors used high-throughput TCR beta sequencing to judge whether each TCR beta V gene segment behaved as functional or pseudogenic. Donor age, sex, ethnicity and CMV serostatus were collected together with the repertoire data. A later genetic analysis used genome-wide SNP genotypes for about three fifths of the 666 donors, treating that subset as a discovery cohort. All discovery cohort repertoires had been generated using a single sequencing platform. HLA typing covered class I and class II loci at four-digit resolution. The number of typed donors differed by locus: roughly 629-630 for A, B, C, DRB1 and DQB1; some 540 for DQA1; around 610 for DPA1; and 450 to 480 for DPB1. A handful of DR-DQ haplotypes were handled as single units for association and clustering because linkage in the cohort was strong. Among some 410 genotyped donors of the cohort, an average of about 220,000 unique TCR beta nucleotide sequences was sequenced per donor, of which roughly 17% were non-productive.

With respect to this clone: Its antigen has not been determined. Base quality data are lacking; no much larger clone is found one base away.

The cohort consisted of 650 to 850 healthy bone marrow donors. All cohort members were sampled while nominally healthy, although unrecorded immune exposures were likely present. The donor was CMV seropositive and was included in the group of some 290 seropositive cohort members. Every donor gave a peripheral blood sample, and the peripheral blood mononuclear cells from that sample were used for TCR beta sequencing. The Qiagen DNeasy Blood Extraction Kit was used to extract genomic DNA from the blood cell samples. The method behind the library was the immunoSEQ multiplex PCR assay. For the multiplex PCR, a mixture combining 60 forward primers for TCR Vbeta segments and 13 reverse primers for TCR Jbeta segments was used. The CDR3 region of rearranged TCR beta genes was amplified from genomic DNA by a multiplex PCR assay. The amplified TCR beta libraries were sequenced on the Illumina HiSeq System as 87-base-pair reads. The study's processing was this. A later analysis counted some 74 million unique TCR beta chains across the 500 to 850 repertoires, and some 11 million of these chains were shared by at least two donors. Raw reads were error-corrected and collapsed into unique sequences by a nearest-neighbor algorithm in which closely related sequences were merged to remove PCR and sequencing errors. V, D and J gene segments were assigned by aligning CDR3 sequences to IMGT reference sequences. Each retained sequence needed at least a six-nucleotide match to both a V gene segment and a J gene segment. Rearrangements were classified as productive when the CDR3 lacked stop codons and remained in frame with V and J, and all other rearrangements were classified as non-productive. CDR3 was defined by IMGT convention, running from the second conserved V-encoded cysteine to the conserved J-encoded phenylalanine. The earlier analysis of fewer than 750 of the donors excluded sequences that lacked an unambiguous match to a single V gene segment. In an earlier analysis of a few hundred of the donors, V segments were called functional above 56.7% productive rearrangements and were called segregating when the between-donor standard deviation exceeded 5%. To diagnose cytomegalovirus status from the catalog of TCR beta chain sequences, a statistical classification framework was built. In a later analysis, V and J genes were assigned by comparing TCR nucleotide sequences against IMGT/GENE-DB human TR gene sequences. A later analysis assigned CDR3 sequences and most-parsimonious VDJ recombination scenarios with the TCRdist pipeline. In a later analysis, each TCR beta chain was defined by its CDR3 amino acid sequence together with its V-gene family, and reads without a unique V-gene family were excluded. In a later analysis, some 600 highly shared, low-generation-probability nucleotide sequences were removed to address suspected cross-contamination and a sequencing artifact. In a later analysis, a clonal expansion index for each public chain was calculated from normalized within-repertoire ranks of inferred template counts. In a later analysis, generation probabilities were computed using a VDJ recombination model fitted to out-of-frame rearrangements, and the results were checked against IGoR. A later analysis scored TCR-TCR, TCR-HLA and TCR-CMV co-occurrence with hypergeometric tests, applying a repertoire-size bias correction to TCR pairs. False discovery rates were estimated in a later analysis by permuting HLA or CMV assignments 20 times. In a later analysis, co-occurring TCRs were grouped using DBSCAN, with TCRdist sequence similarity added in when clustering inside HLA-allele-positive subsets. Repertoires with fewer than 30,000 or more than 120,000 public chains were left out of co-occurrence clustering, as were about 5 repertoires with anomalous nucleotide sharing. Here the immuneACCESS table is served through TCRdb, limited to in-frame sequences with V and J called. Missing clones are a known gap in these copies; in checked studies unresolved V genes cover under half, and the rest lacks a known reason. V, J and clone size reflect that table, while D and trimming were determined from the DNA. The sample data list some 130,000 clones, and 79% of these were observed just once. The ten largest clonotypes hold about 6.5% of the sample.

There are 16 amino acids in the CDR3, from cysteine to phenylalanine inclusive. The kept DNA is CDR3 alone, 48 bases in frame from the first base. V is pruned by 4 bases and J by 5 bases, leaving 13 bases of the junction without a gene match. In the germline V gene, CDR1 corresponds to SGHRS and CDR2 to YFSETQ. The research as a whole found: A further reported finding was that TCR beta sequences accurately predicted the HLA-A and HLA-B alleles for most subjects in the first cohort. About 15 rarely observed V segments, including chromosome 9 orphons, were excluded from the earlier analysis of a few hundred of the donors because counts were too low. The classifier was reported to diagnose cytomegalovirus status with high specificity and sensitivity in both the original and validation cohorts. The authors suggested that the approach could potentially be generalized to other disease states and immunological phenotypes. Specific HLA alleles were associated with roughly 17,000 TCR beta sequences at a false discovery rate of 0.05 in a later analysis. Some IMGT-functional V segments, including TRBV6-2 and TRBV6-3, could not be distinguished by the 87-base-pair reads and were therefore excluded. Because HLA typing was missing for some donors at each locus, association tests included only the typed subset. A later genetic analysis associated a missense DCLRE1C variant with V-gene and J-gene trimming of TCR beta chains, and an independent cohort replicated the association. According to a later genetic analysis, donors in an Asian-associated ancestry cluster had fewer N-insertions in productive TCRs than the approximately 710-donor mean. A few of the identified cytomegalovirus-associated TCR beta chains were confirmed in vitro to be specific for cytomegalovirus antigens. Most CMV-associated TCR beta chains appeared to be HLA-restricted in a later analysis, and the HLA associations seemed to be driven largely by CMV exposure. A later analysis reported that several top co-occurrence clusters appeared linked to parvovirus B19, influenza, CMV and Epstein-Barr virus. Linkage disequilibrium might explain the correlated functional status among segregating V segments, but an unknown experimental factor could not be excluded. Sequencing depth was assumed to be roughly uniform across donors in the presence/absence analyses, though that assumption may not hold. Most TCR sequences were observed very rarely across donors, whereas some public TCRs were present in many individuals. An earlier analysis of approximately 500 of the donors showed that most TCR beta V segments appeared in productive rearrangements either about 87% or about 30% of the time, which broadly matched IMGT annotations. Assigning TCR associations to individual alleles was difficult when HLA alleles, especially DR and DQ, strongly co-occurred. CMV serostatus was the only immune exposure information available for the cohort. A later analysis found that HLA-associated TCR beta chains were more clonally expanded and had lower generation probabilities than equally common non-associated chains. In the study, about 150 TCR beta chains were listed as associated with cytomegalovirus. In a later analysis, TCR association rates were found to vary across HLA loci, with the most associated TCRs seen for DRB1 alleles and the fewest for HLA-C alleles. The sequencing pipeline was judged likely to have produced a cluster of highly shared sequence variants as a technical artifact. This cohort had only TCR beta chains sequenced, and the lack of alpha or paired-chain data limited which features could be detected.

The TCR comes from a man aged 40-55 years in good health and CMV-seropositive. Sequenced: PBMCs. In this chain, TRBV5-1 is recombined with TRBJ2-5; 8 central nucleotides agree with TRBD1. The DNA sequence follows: TGCGCCAGCAGCCGTAACGGGACAGGCGGACGGGAGACCCAGTACTTC. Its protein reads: CASSRNGTGGRETQYF.